The present T cell receptor (beta chain) was sequenced within a study of neurological immune-mediated disorders. Preparation of the unsorted libraries drew on 2 million PBMCs stored at -80 C. This clonotype came up many times. The cDNA was synthesized by 5'RACE incorporating 10-nucleotide random UMIs. Each CDR3 protein is one row after TCRdb ran MiXCR on the 5' RACE reads. This table has about 120,000 distinct CDR3 sequences, about 3.4% appearing once. V lost 1 base to trimming and J lost 4 bases, with 8 bases between them. The CDR3 runs 12 residues. Germline CDR1 SQVTM, CDR2 ANQGSEA. This TCR was recovered from a woman in her twenties or thirties with multiple sclerosis. The chain uses TRBV29-1 and TRBJ2-7; D not certain. The sequenced sample consisted of PBMCs. The CDR3 DNA reads TGCAGCGTTGAAGGATTACAGTACGAGCAGTACTTC. Protein product: CSVEGLQYEQYF.